The 28 T cell receptor beta chains presented below share a single source sample, sequenced in a study of T-cell memory formation after mild COVID-19. TCRdb re-analysed the 5' RACE reads in MiXCR, keeping a single row per CDR3 protein. Here the sample spans 300,000 to 400,000 distinct CDR3 sequences, over 20% being singletons. The sequencing input was PBMCs or a T cell subset sorted from them (not recorded which). These receptors all stem from an adult woman who had mild COVID-19 (a few samples of this study predate the infection). Cell type and time point are not known.

This clonotype has more than one count but fewer than ten. Written as DNA, the CDR3 is TGTGCCACCCAGTCCTACAATGAGCAGTTCTTC. Translating it yields CATQSYNEQFF. The chain carries TRBV11-2 and TRBJ2-1, with D uncertain. From germline, CDR1 is SGHAT and CDR2 FQNNGV. The CDR3 runs to 11 residues. V was cut by 10 bases and J by 1 base, with 5 bases left in between.

A few counts support this clonotype. DNA for the CDR3: TGTGCCAGCTCACCGGGACTAGCGGGAACGAACACCGGGGAGCTGTTTTTT. Translation: CASSPGLAGTNTGELFF. This chain joins TRBV18 and TRBJ2-2; 13 nucleotides align to TRBD2. This CDR3 spans 17 amino acids. CDR1 is KGHSH, CDR2 LQKENI, per germline. V shed 3 bases, J shed 0 bases, and the junction held 1 base outside the gene matches.

This clonotype has more than one count but fewer than ten. The V gene is TRBV20-1, the J gene TRBJ2-5; 13 nucleotides align to TRBD2. Per the germline V gene, CDR1 is DFQATT and CDR2 is SNEGSKA (reference sequence). The trim removed 5 bases at V and 5 bases at J, leaving 8 bases unmatched. CDR3 length equals 15 residues. The CDR3, as DNA: TGCAGTGCTGGAAGGACTAGCGGGAGTTGGGAGACCCAGTACTTC. Translating gives CSAGRTSGSWETQYF.

This clonotype was counted a few times. This chain links TRBV10-3 with TRBJ2-7, with 8 bases aligning to TRBD1. The junction had 6 bases not matched to a gene; V was cut back by 0 bases and J by 8 bases. The germline gives CDR1 ENHRY, CDR2 SYGVKD. The CDR3 contains 14 residues. CDR3 DNA sequence: TGTGCCATCAGTGAGTCCGGACAGGGTAGAAAGCAGTACTTC. Its translation: CAISESGQGRKQYF.

This clonotype was counted only a few times. This chain connects TRBV29-1 to TRBJ2-1; 7 bases match TRBD2. Germline V CDR1 and CDR2: SQVTM, ANQGSEA. With 4 bases clipped from V and 2 bases from J, the junction kept 5 bases outside the gene matches. This CDR3 spans 14 amino acids. This CDR3 reads CSVAPSGAYNEQFF. The CDR3 DNA reads as TGCAGCGTTGCCCCTAGCGGTGCCTACAATGAGCAGTTCTTC.

This chain joins TRBV12-3 or TRBV12-4 and TRBJ2-3; D possibly corresponds to TRBD2 (6 bases). Trimming left V 5 bases short and J 6 bases short, with 15 bases between. This CDR3 contains 14 residues. The DNA for the CDR3 is TGTGCCAGCAGTACTGGACTAAAGGGGGATACGCAGTATTTT. Translated: CASSTGLKGDTQYF.

This rearrangement joins TRBV11-2 to TRBJ2-1; D gene ambiguous. V was clipped by 2 bases and J by 3 bases, with 8 bases between them. The CDR3 sequence is 14 residues long. The V gene's germline CDR1 is SGHAT and CDR2 FQNNGV. DNA of the CDR3: TGTGCCAGCAGCTTATTGACTGTCTACAATGAGCAGTTCTTC. It yields the protein CASSLLTVYNEQFF.

Regarding this clonotype: Compared with germline, one end of the junction differs, possibly owing to a read error. The chain recombines TRBV5-1 with TRBJ2-3; D not resolved. The CDR3 spans 14 residues. Per the germline V gene, CDR1 is SGHRS and CDR2 is YFSETQ. The CDR3 DNA is TGCGCCAGCAGGTTGGGATTCGGCACAGATACGCAGTATTTT. Translated: CASRLGFGTDTQYF.

This clonotype came up a few times. This rearrangement joins TRBV29-1 to TRBJ2-7; D ambiguous. CDR1 is SQVTM and CDR2 is ANQGSEA in the germline V gene. V was cut by 4 bases and J by 0 bases, with 19 bases left in between. The CDR3 runs to 16 residues. The CDR3 sequence: CSVAHEEETFSYEQYF. Here the CDR3 DNA reads TGCAGCGTTGCCCACGAAGAGGAAACTTTCTCCTACGAGCAGTACTTC.

This rearrangement joins TRBV11-2 to TRBJ2-5, with 8 bases identical to TRBD1. The CDR3 loop spans 14 amino acids. Losses at the gene ends were 5 bases for V and 4 bases for J; bases not matched to a gene: 6. From germline, CDR1 is SGHAT and CDR2 FQNNGV. CDR3 amino acids: CASSLEGTGETQYF. The CDR3 coding sequence is TGTGCCAGCAGCCTCGAGGGGACAGGAGAGACCCAGTACTTC.

In this sample, this clonotype turned up a few times. This chain uses TRBV30 with TRBJ2-3; D is unclear. V was clipped by 2 bases and J by 2 bases, with 8 bases between them. Germline values: CDR1 GTSNPN, CDR2 SVGIG (reference sequence). The CDR3 is made up of 13 amino acids. CDR3 loop: CAWSLGSTDTQYF. CDR3 in DNA: TGTGCCTGGAGTCTGGGGTCCACAGATACGCAGTATTTT.

This clonotype occurred a few times. The V call is TRBV4-3, the J call TRBJ2-1; 10 bases agree with TRBD2. Trimming cost V 1 base and J 8 bases; bases outside gene matches: 14. The CDR3 is made up of 18 amino acids. The germline gives CDR1 LGHNA, CDR2 YSLEER. CDR3 DNA: TGCGCCAGCAGCCAAGCATGGTTAGGACTAGCGGAGGTTCATGAGCAGTTCTTC. Translated, it gives CASSQAWLGLAEVHEQFF.

As concerns this clonotype: A junction end diverges from the germline sequence, so it may reflect a read error. The chain joins TRBV4-3 to TRBJ1-2, with D possibly TRBD1 on 5 matching bases. CDR1 is LGHNA and CDR2 is YSLEER in the germline V gene. This CDR3 spans 14 amino acids. Here the CDR3 reads CASSQATPGRGTSF. DNA for the CDR3: TGCGCCAGCAGCCAAGCAACCCCGGGACGGGGAACTAGTTTC.

The sample holds a few counts of this clonotype. The chain links TRBV21-1 to TRBJ2-5; TRBD2, the D gene given by the table, was not confirmed from the DNA. TRBV21-1 is tagged as a pseudogene. The CDR3 runs 15 residues. The CDR3 bases are TGTGCCAGCAGCCCGAGCGGGACGTGTGGAGAGACCCAGTACTTC. Translated: CASSPSGTCGETQYF.

This clonotype was detected only a few times. CDR3 in DNA: TGTGCCAGCAGCCAAGGGGACCATTCACCCCTCCACTTT. This encodes CASSQGDHSPLHF. The chain combines TRBV3-1 with TRBJ1-6, with a weak D call TRBD1 (5 bases). This CDR3 is built from 13 residues. Germline lookup yields CDR1 LGHDT and CDR2 YNNKEL (reference sequence). Trimming pared 1 base from V and 8 bases from J, leaving 6 bases between. The variable domain in full, completed from reference TRBV3-1 and TRBJ1-6, reads DTAVSQTPKYLVTQMGNDKSIKCEQNLGHDTMYWYKQDSKKFLKIMFSYNNKELIINETVPNRFSPKSPDKAHLNLHINSLELGDSAVYFCASSQGDHSPLHFGNGTRLTVT.

This clonotype has only a few counts. This chain uses TRBV4-3 with TRBJ2-1, with 10 bases lining up with TRBD2. CDR1 and CDR2 from the germline V gene are LGHNA and YSLEER. The CDR3 loop spans 15 amino acids. The V segment lost 0 bases and the J segment 9 bases; nucleotides outside the gene matches: 5. The CDR3 sequence is CASSQDVSSGSEQFF. The CDR3 region has the DNA TGCGCCAGCAGCCAAGATGTGTCTAGCGGGAGTGAGCAGTTCTTC.

V gene TRBV5-5 combines with J gene TRBJ1-1; 7 bases match TRBD1. Looked up from germline, CDR1 is SGHKS and CDR2 is YYEKEE (reference sequence). The V gene end was trimmed by 4 bases and the J gene end by 2 bases; junction bases not matched to a gene: 8. This CDR3 has 15 amino acids. The DNA for the CDR3 is TGTGCCAGCAGCGGCCAGGGACAGCTCAACACTGAAGCTTTCTTT. It yields the protein CASSGQGQLNTEAFF.

This clonotype has just a few counts. The chain has TRBV7-9 and TRBJ1-1, with 10 bases lining up with TRBD1. After removal of 5 bases from V and 2 bases from J, the junction contained 5 bases not matched to a gene. Germline CDR1 and CDR2: SEHNR and FQNEAQ (reference sequence). The CDR3 has 15 residues. The CDR3 sequence is CASSQTTGGNTEAFF. CDR3 DNA: TGTGCCAGCAGCCAAACGACAGGGGGCAACACTGAAGCTTTCTTT.

This clonotype has just a few counts. The chain combines TRBV2 with TRBJ2-1, with 10 bases lining up with TRBD2. V gave up 4 bases and J gave up 4 bases; unmatched junction bases: 4. This CDR3 contains 15 residues. Germline CDR1 is SNHLY and CDR2 is FYNNEI. As DNA, the CDR3 is TGTGCCAGCAGTGCAGGACTAGCGGTATACAATGAGCAGTTCTTC. Translating gives CASSAGLAVYNEQFF.

This chain joins TRBV5-1 and TRBJ2-7; 9 bases map to TRBD1. The CDR3 covers 13 residues. CDR1 is SGHRS, CDR2 YFSETQ, per germline. Germline trimming cut 1 base from V and 5 bases from J; bases unmatched to any gene: 1. Here the CDR3 DNA reads TGCGCCAGCAGCTTGAGACAGGGGGACGAGCAGTACTTC. It specifies CASSLRQGDEQYF.

About this clonotype: Mismatch with germline at one junction end may stem from a read error. The gene calls are TRBV18 and TRBJ1-2, with D perhaps matching TRBD1 (5 bases). The CDR3 covers 12 residues. Germline V CDR1 and CDR2: KGHSH, LQKENI. The CDR3 coding sequence is TGCTCGACCGGGGGTCAGTCGGATGGCTACACCTTC. Translating gives CSTGGQSDGYTF. The full variable domain, with the rest looked up from reference TRBV18 and TRBJ1-2, is NAGVMQNPRHLVRRRGQEARLRCSPMKGHSHVYWYRQLPEEGLKFMVYLQKENIIDESGMPKERFSAEFPKEGPSILRIQQVVRGDSAAYFCSTGGQSDGYTFGSGTRLTVV.

Only a few counts were recorded for this clonotype. The rearrangement links TRBV7-3 to TRBJ2-7; 10 bases match TRBD2. V lost 2 bases and J lost 4; bases outside the gene matches: 2. The CDR3 extends over 14 amino acids. Germline V lookup: CDR1 SGHTA, CDR2 FQGTGA. CDR3 residues: CASSLSSGSYEQYF. Here the CDR3 DNA reads TGTGCCAGCAGCTTATCTAGCGGGAGTTACGAGCAGTACTTC.

The table lists this clonotype with a few counts. The CDR3: CASSVGPPGADYGYTF. For the CDR3, the DNA is TGTGCCAGCAGCGTAGGTCCCCCGGGGGCGGACTATGGCTACACCTTC. This chain joins TRBV9 and TRBJ1-2; TRBD1 is a possible D gene (6 bases). With 0 bases removed from V and 3 bases from J, the gap between germline ends came to 15 bases. Germline lookup yields CDR1 SGDLS and CDR2 YYNGEE. The CDR3 contains 16 residues.

This clonotype appeared a few times. The CDR3 here is CSFEGTGYNEQFF. The CDR3 bases are TGCAGCTTCGAGGGAACAGGCTACAATGAGCAGTTCTTC. The chain recombines TRBV29-1 with TRBJ2-1, with D perhaps given as TRBD1 or TRBD2 (5 bases each). V gave up 8 bases and J gave up 3 bases, with 14 bases separating them. CDR3 size: 13 residues. From germline, CDR1 is SQVTM and CDR2 ANQGSEA.

The J gene is TRBJ1-2, the V gene TRBV11-1; D is unresolved. From germline, CDR1 is SGHAT and CDR2 FQDESV (reference sequence). The CDR3 covers 13 residues. Trimming pared 3 bases from V and 4 bases from J, leaving 9 bases between. CDR3 protein: CASSLTDVYGYTF. The DNA for the CDR3 is TGTGCCAGCAGCTTGACCGACGTCTATGGCTACACCTTC.

The chain combines TRBV7-3 with TRBJ2-3; 13 positions match TRBD2. The J segment lost 5 bases and the V segment lost 4 bases, leaving 12 bases of the junction unmatched. Germline V gene data show CDR1 as SGHTA and CDR2 as FQGTGA. CDR3 size: 18 residues. The CDR3 coding sequence is TGTGCCAGCAGCTCCGGACTAGCGGGGGTTTCTTTTATAGATACGCAGTATTTT. It translates to CASSSGLAGVSFIDTQYF.

This sequence joins TRBV7-9 and TRBJ2-5, with 7 bases matching TRBD1. J lost 5 bases, V lost 4 bases, and 10 bases had no gene match. The CDR3 loop spans 15 amino acids. Germline CDR1 SEHNR, CDR2 FQNEAQ (reference sequence). The CDR3 sequence: CASSSQGDRRETQYF. As DNA, the CDR3 is TGTGCCAGCAGCTCTCAGGGGGACCGTAGGGAGACCCAGTACTTC.

In this sample, this clonotype turned up a few times. This chain uses TRBV12-3 or TRBV12-4 with TRBJ2-5, with 13 positions matching TRBD2. This CDR3 is built from 17 residues. Trimming at V came to 6 bases and at J to 5 bases, leaving 12 bases not matched to a gene. The CDR3 sequence: CASSLLAGGPNWETQYF. CDR3 in DNA: TGTGCCAGCAGCCTACTAGCGGGGGGGCCTAACTGGGAGACCCAGTACTTC.